Below are 20 T cell receptor beta chains sequenced from a single sample in a study of blood T cells in healthy people across ages. Using a J-beta primer mix together with a sample-barcoded 5' primer, a second PCR was run for 7 to 11 cycles. TCRdb processed the 5' RACE reads anew with MiXCR; each CDR3 protein has one entry. The table includes 700,000 or so distinct CDR3 sequences, less than 45% detected once. Sequencing input: blood. The receptors stem from a man of 80 years or more in good health.

This clonotype is a singleton in its sample. The rearrangement joins TRBV9 to TRBJ2-7, with 8 bases lining up with TRBD1. The length of the CDR3 is 16 residues. J gave up 7 bases and V 4 bases, and 16 bases lay outside the gene matches. Per germline, CDR1 SGDLS and CDR2 YYNGEE. This CDR3 is CASSSKGGQVSNEQYF. DNA for the CDR3: TGTGCCAGCAGCTCCAAGGGGGGACAGGTCAGCAATGAGCAGTACTTC. Full variable domain (missing parts from reference TRBV9 and TRBJ2-7): DSGVTQTPKHLITATGQRVTLRCSPRSGDLSVYWYQQSLDQGLQFLIQYYNGEERAKGNILERFSAQQFPDLHSELNLSSLELGDSALYFCASSSKGGQVSNEQYFGPGTRLTVT.

This clonotype was found many times. CDR3 DNA: TGCAGCGGCGGACTAGGCAGCTACGAGCAGTACTTC. Amino acid sequence: CSGGLGSYEQYF. This chain links TRBV29-1 with TRBJ2-7; 7 bases align to TRBD2. The CDR3 has 12 amino acids. Germline trimming cut 7 bases from V and 3 bases from J; bases unmatched to any gene: 6. Per germline, CDR1 SQVTM and CDR2 ANQGSEA.

This rearrangement joins TRBV7-9 to TRBJ2-1; TRBD2 matches at 14 bases. The germline CDR1 and CDR2 sequences are SEHNR and FQNEAQ (reference sequence). This CDR3 region has 17 residues. V dropped 5 bases and J dropped 4; count of bases not matched to a gene: 7. This chain's CDR3 is CASSTGTSGGTYNEQFF. In nucleotides, the CDR3 is TGTGCCAGCAGCACGGGGACTAGCGGGGGAACTTACAATGAGCAGTTCTTC.

The chain links TRBV20-1 to TRBJ2-7; the match to TRBD2 covers 8 bases. The CDR3 totals 14 residues. Germline CDR1 is DFQATT and CDR2 is SNEGSKA (reference sequence). The V segment lost 6 bases and the J segment 4 bases; nucleotides outside the gene matches: 11. The CDR3 loop is CSAPAASGRYEQYF. CDR3 bases: TGCAGTGCCCCCGCTGCTAGCGGGCGGTACGAGCAGTACTTC.

This clonotype appeared a single time. The rearrangement uses TRBV7-9 and TRBJ1-4; 9 bases match TRBD1. After removal of 8 bases from V and 5 bases from J, the junction contained 9 bases not matched to a gene. The CDR3 runs 15 residues. CDR1 and CDR2 (germline): SEHNR, FQNEAQ (reference sequence). CDR3 protein: CASGPQTGGNEKLFF. The CDR3 DNA is TGTGCCAGCGGCCCTCAGACAGGGGGAAATGAAAAACTGTTTTTT.

This clonotype was detected only a few times. V gene TRBV6-2 or TRBV6-3 combines with J gene TRBJ2-5; the D gene is possibly TRBD2 (5 bases). Germline values: CDR1 MNHEY, CDR2 SVGEGT. The CDR3 loop spans 16 amino acids. V lost 4 bases and J 6 bases, leaving 21 bases between the germline ends. For the CDR3, the DNA is TGTGCCAGCAGTTCAAACCGCGGACTGAATAAGAAGACCCAGTACTTC. Protein product: CASSSNRGLNKKTQYF.

The rearrangement links TRBV9 to TRBJ2-1; D might be TRBD2 (5 bases). The CDR3 contains 15 residues. Between the trimmed V and J ends, which lost 2 bases and 2 bases, there was a span of 11 bases. The V gene's germline CDR1 is SGDLS and CDR2 YYNGEE. As DNA, the CDR3 is TGTGCCAGCAGCGTTAGCGCTACTACCTACAATGAGCAGTTCTTC. Amino acid sequence: CASSVSATTYNEQFF.

Here the CDR3 reads CATIEAGEGETQYF. CDR3 sequence (DNA): TGTGCCACCATTGAAGCGGGAGAGGGAGAGACCCAGTACTTC. The chain combines TRBV6-1 with TRBJ2-5; 8 bases are a match to TRBD2. Losses at the gene ends were 10 bases for V and 4 bases for J; bases not matched to a gene: 11. CDR1 is MNHNS, CDR2 SASEGT, per germline. CDR3 size: 14 residues.

This clonotype was seen only a few times. The CDR3 protein is CASSLEDRVDEQYF. As DNA, the CDR3 is TGCGCCAGCAGCTTGGAGGACAGGGTGGACGAGCAGTACTTC. V and J are TRBV5-1 and TRBJ2-7; the match to TRBD1 covers 8 bases. With 0 bases clipped from V and 5 bases from J, the junction kept 4 bases outside the gene matches. From germline, CDR1 is SGHRS and CDR2 YFSETQ. CDR3 length: 14 residues.

This rearrangement joins TRBV7-2 to TRBJ2-7; possibly TRBD1 for D (5 bases). The CDR3 covers 15 residues. Germline-derived CDR1 and CDR2 are SGHTA and FQGNSA. Trimming removed 5 bases at V and 0 bases at J, with 14 bases between. The CDR3 protein is CASSTRAESSYEQYF. The CDR3, as DNA: TGTGCCAGCAGCACCAGGGCAGAAAGCTCCTACGAGCAGTACTTC.

The rearrangement joins TRBV6-2 or TRBV6-3 to TRBJ2-1; D is perhaps TRBD2 (6 bases). Germline-derived CDR1 and CDR2 are MNHEY and SVGEGT. V was clipped by 5 bases and J by 0 bases, with 11 bases between them. This CDR3 comprises 15 residues. CDR3 protein: CASSSGWSSYNEQFF. In DNA form, the CDR3 reads TGTGCCAGCAGTAGCGGGTGGAGCTCCTACAATGAGCAGTTCTTC.

This clonotype occurred a few times. This chain connects TRBV27 to TRBJ2-4, with a weak D call TRBD2 (5 bases). This CDR3 is built from 16 residues. In germline, CDR1 is MNHEY, CDR2 SMNVEV (reference sequence). V was cut by 6 bases and J by 0 bases, with 15 bases left in between. CDR3 coding DNA: TGTGCCAGCAGCGACTACCCGACGCTAGCCAAAAACATTCAGTACTTC. Protein sequence: CASSDYPTLAKNIQYF.

This clonotype was detected many times. This chain joins TRBV20-1 and TRBJ2-7; 9 bases line up with TRBD1. The CDR3 runs to 13 residues. V trimming: 5 bases; J trimming: 3 bases; junction bases outside the gene matches: 5. CDR1 DFQATT and CDR2 SNEGSKA come from the germline V gene (reference sequence). The CDR3 region is CSAWDRANYEQYF. In DNA, the CDR3 is TGCAGTGCTTGGGACAGGGCAAACTACGAGCAGTACTTC.

This clonotype has just one count. The chain carries TRBV10-3 and TRBJ1-3; D perhaps matches TRBD1 (6 bases). The CDR3 runs 14 residues. Trimming stripped 9 bases from V and 0 bases from J, with 12 bases between. CDR1 and CDR2 (germline): ENHRY, SYGVKD. The CDR3 DNA reads TGTGCCATTAGACAGGAACTCTCTGGAAACACCATATATTTT. It specifies CAIRQELSGNTIYF.

This clonotype was seen more than once but under ten times. V usage is TRBV5-1 and J usage is TRBJ2-1; D unclear. Germline V CDR1 and CDR2: SGHRS, YFSETQ. V dropped 7 bases and J dropped 0 bases, with 8 bases sitting between them. The CDR3 is made up of 13 amino acids. CDR3 sequence reads: CASGLLSYNEQFF. The CDR3 DNA reads as TGCGCCAGCGGGCTCCTCTCCTACAATGAGCAGTTCTTC.

This clonotype was recorded many times. The V and J genes are TRBV6-2 or TRBV6-3 and TRBJ2-3; no clear D gene. Germline CDR1 reads MNHEY; CDR2 reads SVGEGT. Trimming removed 4 bases from V and 0 bases from J, with 17 bases in between. The CDR3 length is 17 residues. CDR3 sequence: CASSFTTDTPSTDTQYF. The CDR3 DNA sequence: TGTGCCAGCAGTTTCACTACAGATACTCCTAGCACAGATACGCAGTATTTT.

Many counts were recorded for this clonotype. The rearrangement links TRBV29-1 to TRBJ2-1; 8 bases agree with TRBD1. This CDR3 has 11 amino acids. Germline V gene lookup returns CDR1 SQVTM and CDR2 ANQGSEA. The V gene end was trimmed by 8 bases and the J gene end by 9 bases; junction bases not matched to a gene: 6. Here the CDR3 DNA reads TGCAGCATGACAGGGGTCGGTGAGCAGTTCTTC. Translated, it gives CSMTGVGEQFF.

About this clonotype: A junction end diverges from the germline sequence, so it may reflect a read error. V is TRBV6-6 and J is TRBJ2-3; D assignment may be TRBD1 or TRBD2 (5 bases each). The CDR3 runs to 16 residues. CDR1 and CDR2 from the germline V gene are MNHNY and SVGAGI (reference sequence). This CDR3 reads CASSYGTTLNSDTQYF. The CDR3, as DNA: TGTGCCAGTAGTTACGGGACCACCCTAAATTCAGATACGCAGTATTTT.

The rearrangement links TRBV12-3 or TRBV12-4 to TRBJ1-1; D is perhaps TRBD1 (6 bases). Trimming shortened V by 10 bases and J by 1 base, and 13 bases separated the two germline ends. The CDR3 extends over 13 amino acids. CDR3 nucleotides: TGTGCCACCCTGGGGGGGGCGAACACTGAAGCTTTCTTT. Protein product: CATLGGANTEAFF.

This rearrangement joins TRBV4-2 to TRBJ1-3; D is possibly TRBD1 (5 bases). The length of the CDR3 is 17 residues. Between the trimmed V and J ends, which lost 2 bases and 5 bases, there was a span of 19 bases. Germline lookup yields CDR1 LGHNA and CDR2 YNFKEQ. The CDR3 loop is CASSQSTGTYGRNTIYF. The CDR3 DNA is TGTGCCAGCAGCCAATCGACCGGGACCTACGGTAGAAACACCATATATTTT.